What follows are 27 T cell receptor beta chains derived from one specimen sequenced in a study of early T cells in non-severe SARS-CoV-2 infection. In TCRdb, the 5' RACE reads were re-called with MiXCR into one record per CDR3 protein. This sample has about 60,000 distinct CDR3 sequences; 8% to 9% occur once, and the top ten carry 15% to 20%. The sample consisted of whole blood. These receptors originate from an adult who was a healthcare worker with PCR-confirmed SARS-CoV-2 infection or an uninfected control (not recorded which).

The chain recombines TRBV7-8 with TRBJ2-3; 10 bases are shared with TRBD1. After removal of 5 bases from V and 3 bases from J, the junction contained 5 bases not matched to a gene. The CDR3 runs 15 residues. Germline V lookup: CDR1 SGHVS, CDR2 FQNEAQ. The CDR3 loop is CASSPDRGRTDTQYF. The CDR3 coding sequence is TGTGCCAGCAGCCCCGACAGGGGGCGGACAGATACGCAGTATTTT.

The chain couples TRBV24-1 to TRBJ1-1; D not resolved. Germline lookup yields CDR1 KGHDR and CDR2 SFDVKD. This CDR3 is 14 amino acids long. V was shortened by 4 bases and J by 1 base, with 9 bases between the two germline ends. CDR3 residues: CATSDPDTNTEAFF. For the CDR3, the DNA is TGTGCCACCAGTGACCCTGACACGAACACTGAAGCTTTCTTT.

The CDR3 DNA is TGTGCCAGCAGTGTCTTCACTGGAGAGAACACTGAAGCTTTCTTT. Translated: CASSVFTGENTEAFF. The V and J genes are TRBV25-1 and TRBJ1-1; unclear D gene. The CDR3 sequence is 15 residues long. Trimming took off 4 bases at V and 1 base at J, with 13 bases between the two ends. The germline CDR1 and CDR2 sequences are MGHDK and SYGVNS. Based on the CDR3 plus reference TRBV25-1 and TRBJ1-1, the full variable domain is EADIYQTPRYLVIGTGKKITLECSQTMGHDKMYWYQQDPGMELHLIHYSYGVNSTEKGDLSSESTVSRIRTEHFPLTLESARPSHTSQYLCASSVFTGENTEAFFGQGTRLTVV.

By share, this clonotype counts as medium-sized. The rearrangement uses TRBV12-3 or TRBV12-4 and TRBJ1-5; unclear D gene. This CDR3 contains 14 residues. Trimming removed 2 bases at V and 1 base at J, with 6 bases between. The DNA of the CDR3 is TGTGCCAGCAGTTTAAGCCAGAGCAATCAGCCCCAGCATTTT. Translated, it gives CASSLSQSNQPQHF.

This clonotype was seen many times. The rearrangement links TRBV7-2 to TRBJ2-2; TRBD2 matches 7 bases. This CDR3 region has 17 residues. The germline gives CDR1 SGHTA, CDR2 FQGNSA. The V gene end was trimmed by 5 bases and the J gene end by 0 bases; junction bases not matched to a gene: 9. CDR3 in DNA: TGTGCCAGCAGCCGCCCCGCTAGCGGAGCGAACACCGGGGAGCTGTTTTTT. Its translation is CASSRPASGANTGELFF.

This clonotype was recorded at least ten times. V gene TRBV9 combines with J gene TRBJ1-6; the D gene is possibly TRBD1 (5 bases). V dropped 3 bases and J dropped 9 bases, with 16 bases sitting between them. The CDR3 runs to 15 residues. Germline V CDR1 and CDR2: SGDLS, YYNGEE. The CDR3 here is CASSDEGRYGSPLHF. The CDR3 coding sequence is TGTGCCAGCAGCGACGAGGGGCGGTATGGTTCACCCCTCCACTTT.

The chain has TRBV2 and TRBJ2-1; D gene ambiguous. Germline-derived CDR1 and CDR2 are SNHLY and FYNNEI. CDR3 length equals 14 residues. V lost 7 bases, J lost 7 bases, and 17 bases lay in between. Here the CDR3 reads CASNPPETVNEQFF. As DNA, the CDR3 is TGTGCCAGCAACCCCCCAGAGACTGTTAATGAGCAGTTCTTC.

This sequence joins TRBV10-3 and TRBJ2-3; 10 bases agree with TRBD2. The germline V gene encodes CDR1 ENHRY and CDR2 SYGVKD. Trimming took 6 bases from V and 4 from J; bases not matched to a gene: 13. The CDR3 has 17 amino acids. As DNA, the CDR3 is TGTGCCATCAGACTATCGAGCGGGAGGGCATTTTCAGATACGCAGTATTTT. Encoded protein: CAIRLSSGRAFSDTQYF.

This chain joins TRBV29-1 and TRBJ2-7; D is perhaps TRBD2 (6 bases). V lost 1 base and J 4 bases, leaving 8 bases between the germline ends. This CDR3 has 12 residues. Germline V gene data show CDR1 as SQVTM and CDR2 as ANQGSEA. The CDR3 DNA sequence: TGCAGCGTTGAAGGAGGGACTTACGAGCAGTACTTC. As protein: CSVEGGTYEQYF.

There are a few counts of this clonotype. The CDR3 coding sequence is TGTGCCAGCAGTGCCACCCGGGGGCAGACTGAAGCTTTCTTT. It yields the protein CASSATRGQTEAFF. This chain links TRBV28 with TRBJ1-1, with TRBD1 as a possible D gene (6 bases). Germline CDR1 and CDR2: MDHEN and SYDVKM. Trimming cost V 5 bases and J 5 bases, with 15 bases left between them. The CDR3 is 14 residues long.

This clonotype was found many times. The rearrangement links TRBV6-2 or TRBV6-3 to TRBJ2-6; 9 bases map to TRBD1. The ends lost 6 bases at V and 2 bases at J; junction bases unmatched: 11. The CDR3 covers 18 residues. CDR1 and CDR2 from the germline V gene are MNHEY and SVGEGT. The CDR3 reads CASSLRGQGEAGANVLTF. The DNA for the CDR3 is TGTGCCAGCAGCCTCCGGGGACAGGGTGAGGCTGGGGCCAACGTCCTGACTTTC.

This chain connects TRBV10-3 to TRBJ2-2; no clear D. The CDR3 is made up of 13 amino acids. CDR1 is ENHRY and CDR2 is SYGVKD in the germline V gene. Trimming removed 3 bases at V and 6 bases at J, with 8 bases between. CDR3 region: CAISERLSGELFF. CDR3 DNA sequence: TGTGCCATCAGTGAAAGGCTGTCCGGGGAGCTGTTTTTT.

The J gene is TRBJ2-5, the V gene TRBV7-2; D tentatively reads TRBD1 or TRBD2 (5 bases each). This CDR3 has 16 residues. The germline gives CDR1 SGHTA, CDR2 FQGNSA. The V and J ends lost 5 bases and 1 base respectively, with 17 bases between them. The CDR3 loop reads CASSANQGVSQETQYF. DNA of the CDR3: TGTGCCAGCAGCGCCAACCAGGGAGTCTCCCAAGAGACCCAGTACTTC.

The V and J genes are TRBV7-2 and TRBJ2-1; TRBD2 agrees at 10 bases. CDR1 is SGHTA and CDR2 is FQGNSA in the germline V gene. The CDR3 consists of 16 residues. Germline trimming cut 1 base from V and 9 bases from J; bases unmatched to any gene: 9. The CDR3 nucleotides are TGTGCCAGCAGCTTAGATGGGCTAGCGGGAGCGGTTGAGCAGTTCTTC. It encodes CASSLDGLAGAVEQFF.

The sample holds many counts of this clonotype. V is TRBV6-5 and J is TRBJ2-3, with D tentatively TRBD2 (5 bases). CDR1 MNHEY and CDR2 SVGAGI come from the germline V gene. The CDR3 runs 13 residues. Trimming stripped 6 bases from V and 1 base from J, with 8 bases between. The CDR3 DNA reads TGTGCCAGCAGGGAGAGGGGCACAGATACGCAGTATTTT. Its translation: CASRERGTDTQYF.

V usage is TRBV7-3 and J usage is TRBJ2-3; 12 bases match TRBD1. The germline CDR1 and CDR2 sequences are SGHTA and FQGTGA. This CDR3 has 17 amino acids. V lost 2 bases, J lost 4 bases, and 7 bases stayed unmatched. CDR3 residues: CASSLRDRGLLPDTQYF. In DNA form, the CDR3 reads TGTGCCAGCAGCTTACGGGACAGGGGGCTCTTGCCAGATACGCAGTATTTT. The variable domain in full, completed from reference TRBV7-3 and TRBJ2-3, reads GAGVSQTPSNKVTEKGKYVELRCDPISGHTALYWYRQSLGQGPEFLIYFQGTGAADDSGLPNDRFFAVRPEGSVSTLKIQRTERGDSAVYLCASSLRDRGLLPDTQYFGPGTRLTVL.

The sample holds a few counts of this clonotype. The chain links TRBV6-1 to TRBJ1-3; 7 bases are shared with TRBD1. CDR1 and CDR2 (germline): MNHNS, SASEGT. The V and J ends lost 5 bases and 0 bases, in that order; junction bases with no gene match: 4. The length of the CDR3 is 15 residues. CDR3 in DNA: TGTGCCAGCAGTCGGACAGGAATCTCTGGAAACACCATATATTTT. This gives the protein CASSRTGISGNTIYF.

This clonotype was seen more than once but under ten times. This chain links TRBV6-2 or TRBV6-3 with TRBJ2-1; D unresolved. The CDR3 has 16 residues. Trimming stripped 5 bases from V and 0 bases from J, with 14 bases between. Germline CDR1 and CDR2: MNHEY and SVGEGT. This CDR3 is CASSTGLASSYNEQFF. The CDR3, as DNA: TGTGCCAGCAGTACTGGGCTCGCCAGCTCCTACAATGAGCAGTTCTTC.

This clonotype was seen ten or more times. The genes are TRBV27 and TRBJ1-2; maybe TRBD1 (5 bases). Deletions cut 5 bases from V and 0 bases from J, with 22 bases between. This CDR3 is built from 18 residues. Germline CDR1 is MNHEY and CDR2 is SMNVEV (reference sequence). CDR3 sequence (DNA): TGTGCCAGCAGTCTGTATTTCCGTCAGGGAGCAGCTAACTATGGCTACACCTTC. It encodes CASSLYFRQGAANYGYTF.

This clonotype was observed at least ten times. The chain carries TRBV9 and TRBJ2-1; no reliable D call. V was cut by 4 bases and J by 1 base, with 15 bases left in between. Germline V lookup: CDR1 SGDLS, CDR2 YYNGEE. CDR3 length equals 16 residues. In DNA form, the CDR3 reads TGTGCCAGCAGCCCCCGGGTGAGGCCATCCTACAATGAGCAGTTCTTC. It translates to CASSPRVRPSYNEQFF.

This clonotype was seen more than once but under ten times. The CDR3 spells CASSREENEQFF. The CDR3, as DNA: TGTGCCAGCAGTCGGGAGGAAAATGAGCAGTTCTTC. This rearrangement joins TRBV2 to TRBJ2-1; TRBD2 matches at 7 bases. The CDR3 totals 12 residues. Germline trimming cut 5 bases from V and 7 bases from J; bases unmatched to any gene: 2. Per germline, CDR1 SNHLY and CDR2 FYNNEI.

This clonotype was seen a handful of times. The chain combines TRBV15 with TRBJ2-1; 12 nucleotides align to TRBD1. The junction had 8 bases not matched to a gene; V was cut back by 2 bases and J by 9 bases. CDR1 is LNHNV and CDR2 is YYDKDF in the germline V gene (reference sequence). The CDR3 contains 16 residues. This CDR3 reads CATSRTVGTGGIEQFF. The DNA of the CDR3 is TGTGCCACCAGCAGAACTGTGGGGACAGGGGGCATTGAGCAGTTCTTC.

The genes are TRBV6-1 and TRBJ2-3; possibly TRBD2 for D (6 bases). This CDR3 comprises 15 residues. In germline, CDR1 is MNHNS, CDR2 SASEGT. Trimming pared 6 bases from V and 4 bases from J, leaving 17 bases between. CDR3 protein: CASSEEGRRADTQYF. The CDR3 coding sequence is TGTGCCAGCAGCGAGGAAGGGAGGCGCGCAGATACGCAGTATTTT.

This CDR3 is CASSSPMAGGYNEQYF. CDR3 DNA: TGTGCCAGCAGCTCGCCAATGGCAGGGGGCTACAACGAGCAGTACTTC. V usage is TRBV5-4 and J usage is TRBJ2-7; 8 nucleotides agree with TRBD1. Germline V gene data show CDR1 as SGHNT and CDR2 as YYREEE (reference sequence). Trimming took 3 bases from V and 5 from J; bases not matched to a gene: 13. This CDR3 has 16 amino acids.

In its sample, this clonotype was seen a few times. The chain uses TRBV7-3 and TRBJ2-3; 9 nucleotides align to TRBD2. V was pared by 1 base and J by 4 bases, with 3 bases of the junction left unmatched. This CDR3 region has 15 residues. Germline loops: CDR1 SGHTA, CDR2 FQGTGA. CDR3: CASSLSGRAPDTQYF. For the CDR3, the DNA is TGTGCCAGCAGCTTAAGCGGGAGGGCCCCAGATACGCAGTATTTT.

The CDR3 is CSALAYRGTEAFF. In DNA form, the CDR3 reads TGCAGTGCCCTGGCCTATAGGGGGACTGAAGCTTTCTTT. This chain joins TRBV20-1 and TRBJ1-1; D might be TRBD1 (6 bases). Germline CDR1 and CDR2: DFQATT and SNEGSKA (reference sequence). V shed 6 bases and J shed 5 bases, with 16 bases lying between them. The CDR3 is 13 amino acids.

This clonotype was counted only a few times. This chain uses TRBV5-4 with TRBJ2-1; D not certain. CDR1 and CDR2 (germline): SGHNT, YYREEE (reference sequence). CDR3 length equals 13 residues. V was trimmed by 0 bases and J by 6 bases, leaving 7 bases between them. CDR3 coding DNA: TGTGCCAGCAGCTTGGTCCTGGGCAATGAGCAGTTCTTC. Translation gives CASSLVLGNEQFF.